What follows are 17 T cell receptor beta chains derived from one specimen sequenced in a study of blood T cells in healthy people across ages. Primed by a sample-barcoded 5' primer and a J-beta primer mix, a second PCR proceeded for 7 to 11 cycles. One entry per CDR3 protein, called by TCRdb with MiXCR from the 5' RACE reads. The table lists approximately 800,000 distinct CDR3 sequences, 50% to 65% of them singletons. The material sequenced was blood. These receptors all stem from an elderly man in good health.

This clonotype appeared a few times. The chain is built from TRBV7-8 and TRBJ1-1; no firm D call. Germline V gene lookup returns CDR1 SGHVS and CDR2 FQNEAQ. The CDR3 loop spans 15 amino acids. V shed 1 base and J shed 1 base, with 10 bases lying between them. CDR3 coding DNA: TGTGCCAGCAGCTTAGGGCCCAATCCGAACACTGAAGCTTTCTTT. It yields the protein CASSLGPNPNTEAFF.

The chain employs TRBV5-1 and TRBJ2-4, with unresolved D. The CDR3 has 16 amino acids. The V end lost 0 bases, the J end lost 3 bases, and 13 bases lay between the germline ends. CDR1 is SGHRS, CDR2 YFSETQ, per germline. CDR3 amino acids: CASSLEAATGKNIQYF. In DNA form, the CDR3 reads TGCGCCAGCAGCTTGGAAGCCGCAACCGGCAAAAACATTCAGTACTTC.

Points on this clonotype: A junction end diverges from the germline sequence, so it may reflect a read error. V gene TRBV12-3 or TRBV12-4 combines with J gene TRBJ2-5; D is unresolved. The DNA end is a closer match to TRBJ2-7, so the J assignment may be wrong. The CDR3 consists of 13 residues. The CDR3 here is CASSWQIPYEQYF. In DNA form, the CDR3 reads TGTGCCAGTAGTTGGCAGATCCCCTACGAGCAGTACTTC.

The chain combines TRBV7-9 with TRBJ2-5; 9 bases fit TRBD1. The CDR3 totals 15 residues. Trimming removed 2 bases from V and 3 bases from J; junction bases left unmatched: 4. In germline, CDR1 is SEHNR, CDR2 FQNEAQ (reference sequence). CDR3 in amino acids: CASSLPGTGKETQYF. The DNA for the CDR3 is TGTGCCAGCAGCTTACCTGGGACAGGGAAAGAGACCCAGTACTTC.

This rearrangement joins TRBV18 to TRBJ2-5; TRBD2 matches at 12 bases. This CDR3 contains 16 residues. V shed 6 bases and J 1 base; nucleotides not matched to a gene: 6. Germline V gene lookup returns CDR1 KGHSH and CDR2 LQKENI. The CDR3 DNA sequence: TGTGCCAGCTCCCCCCTAGCGGGAGGGTTCCAAGAGACCCAGTACTTC. Protein product: CASSPLAGGFQETQYF.

The chain joins TRBV20-1 to TRBJ2-1; 8 bases line up with TRBD2. The better agreement between TRBJ2-7 and the DNA end casts doubt on the J call. CDR1 DFQATT and CDR2 SNEGSKA come from the germline V gene (reference sequence). The CDR3 sequence is 18 residues long. The CDR3 sequence: CSARDRFTRREDYNEQYF. As DNA, the CDR3 is TGCAGTGCTAGAGATCGGTTTACGCGGCGGGAGGATTACAATGAGCAGTACTTC.

This clonotype was found once. Germline and junction disagree at one end, which may indicate a read error. In DNA, the CDR3 is TGCACCAGCAGCTCCGGGACAGGGTGGTACGAGCAGTACTTC. Its protein is CTSSSGTGWYEQYF. The gene calls are TRBV5-1 and TRBJ2-7; 9 bases match TRBD1. CDR1 and CDR2 from the germline V gene are SGHRS and YFSETQ. The CDR3 runs 14 residues.

This chain links TRBV10-3 with TRBJ1-4; tentative D call: TRBD1 (6 bases). The V gene's germline CDR1 is ENHRY and CDR2 SYGVKD. CDR3 length: 14 residues. Trimming shortened V by 7 bases and J by 7 bases, and 16 bases separated the two germline ends. The CDR3 DNA sequence: TGTGCCATCACTCCCACAGGGCGAGGTGAAAAACTGTTTTTT. This sequence encodes CAITPTGRGEKLFF.

In this sample, this clonotype turned up a few times. This sequence joins TRBV4-1 and TRBJ2-7, with 9 positions matching TRBD2. The CDR3 covers 16 residues. V was clipped by 4 bases and J by 3 bases; unmatched bases: 10. CDR1 is MGHRA, CDR2 YSYEKL, per germline. In nucleotides, the CDR3 is TGCGCCAGCAGCCTAGGCGTGGCGGGAGGGTACTACGAGCAGTACTTC. It encodes CASSLGVAGGYYEQYF.

This chain connects TRBV11-3 to TRBJ2-1, with TRBD2 identical over 7 bases. The ends lost 1 base at V and 8 bases at J; junction bases unmatched: 8. Per the germline V gene, CDR1 is SGHNT and CDR2 is YENEEA. The CDR3 has 15 amino acids. The CDR3 region has the DNA TGTGCCAGCAGCTTAGGCGGGAGCACTTCGGATGAGCAGTTCTTC. As protein: CASSLGGSTSDEQFF.

The J gene is TRBJ1-3, the V gene TRBV20-1; D perhaps matches TRBD1 (6 bases). This CDR3 region has 15 residues. CDR1 is DFQATT, CDR2 SNEGSKA, per germline (reference sequence). The V end lost 2 bases, the J end lost 0 bases, and 11 bases lay between the germline ends. The CDR3 reads CSARLQGRSGNTIYF. CDR3 nucleotide sequence: TGCAGTGCTAGATTACAGGGACGCTCTGGAAACACCATATATTTT.

The chain uses TRBV6-2 or TRBV6-3 and TRBJ2-1; the match to TRBD2 covers 15 bases. V lost 2 bases to trimming and J lost 6 bases; unmatched junction nucleotides: 11. The CDR3 is 19 amino acids. Germline CDR1 and CDR2: MNHEY and SVGEGT. The CDR3 sequence is CASSYPPGLAGGLGNEQFF. The CDR3 DNA reads TGTGCCAGCAGTTACCCCCCGGGACTAGCGGGAGGATTGGGCAATGAGCAGTTCTTC.

The rearrangement uses TRBV11-2 and TRBJ2-5; 10 nucleotides agree with TRBD2. CDR3 length equals 18 residues. The ends lost 3 bases at V and 11 bases at J; junction bases unmatched: 21. Germline V CDR1 and CDR2: SGHAT, FQNNGV. CDR3 sequence: CASSFWGLALRNYNEQYF. The CDR3 DNA reads TGTGCCAGCAGCTTCTGGGGACTAGCGCTTCGAAATTACAATGAGCAGTACTTC.

This clonotype was seen a few times. The chain recombines TRBV5-1 with TRBJ1-2; D is perhaps TRBD1 (5 bases). The germline CDR1 and CDR2 sequences are SGHRS and YFSETQ. This CDR3 is 13 amino acids long. Trimming stripped 7 bases from V and 3 bases from J, with 13 bases between. In DNA, the CDR3 is TGCGCCAGCGGATCCGGGGCAGACTATGGCTACACCTTC. Protein sequence: CASGSGADYGYTF.

V is TRBV20-1 and J is TRBJ2-7; TRBD2 aligns across 11 bases. Trimming removed 6 bases from V and 0 bases from J; junction bases left unmatched: 10. The CDR3 runs 16 residues. Germline values: CDR1 DFQATT, CDR2 SNEGSKA (reference sequence). For the CDR3, the DNA is TGCAGTGCCACATTAGCGGGAGGGCCCAGCTCCTACGAGCAGTACTTC. Amino acid sequence: CSATLAGGPSSYEQYF.

This chain joins TRBV3-1 and TRBJ1-1, with 8 positions matching TRBD1. The CDR3 is 12 residues long. With V trimmed by 3 bases and J by 9 bases, 3 bases remained unmatched. CDR1 is LGHDT, CDR2 YNNKEL, per germline (reference sequence). This CDR3 reads CASSQTGAQAFF. CDR3 DNA sequence: TGTGCCAGCAGCCAGACAGGGGCCCAAGCTTTCTTT. Complete variable domain (other parts from reference TRBV3-1 and TRBJ1-1): DTAVSQTPKYLVTQMGNDKSIKCEQNLGHDTMYWYKQDSKKFLKIMFSYNNKELIINETVPNRFSPKSPDKAHLNLHINSLELGDSAVYFCASSQTGAQAFFGQGTRLTVV.

The gene calls are TRBV29-1 and TRBJ2-1, with TRBD2 identical over 7 bases. Per germline, CDR1 SQVTM and CDR2 ANQGSEA. J gave up 8 bases and V 7 bases, and 14 bases lay outside the gene matches. This CDR3 has 14 amino acids. CDR3 sequence: CSDTSGVGGDEQFF. The CDR3 nucleotides read TGCAGCGACACCAGCGGGGTGGGCGGCGATGAGCAGTTCTTC.